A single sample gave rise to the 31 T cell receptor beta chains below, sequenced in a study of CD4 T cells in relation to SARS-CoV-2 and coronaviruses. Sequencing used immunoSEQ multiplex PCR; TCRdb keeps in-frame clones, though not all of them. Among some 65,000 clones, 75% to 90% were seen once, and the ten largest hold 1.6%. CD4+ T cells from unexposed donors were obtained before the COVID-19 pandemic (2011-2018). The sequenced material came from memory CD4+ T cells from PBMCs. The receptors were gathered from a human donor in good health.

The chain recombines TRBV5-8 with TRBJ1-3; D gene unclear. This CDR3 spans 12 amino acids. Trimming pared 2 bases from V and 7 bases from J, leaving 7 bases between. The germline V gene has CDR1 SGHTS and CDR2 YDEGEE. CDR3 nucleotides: TGTGCCAGCAGCTTCCTTGGTAACACCATATATTTT. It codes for CASSFLGNTIYF.

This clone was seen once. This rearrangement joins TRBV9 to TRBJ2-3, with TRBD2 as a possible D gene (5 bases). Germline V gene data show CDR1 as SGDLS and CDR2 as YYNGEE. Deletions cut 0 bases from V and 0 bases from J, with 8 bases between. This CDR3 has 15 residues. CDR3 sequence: CASSVVGDSTDTQYF. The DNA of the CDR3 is TGTGCCAGCAGCGTAGTGGGAGATAGCACAGATACGCAGTATTTT.

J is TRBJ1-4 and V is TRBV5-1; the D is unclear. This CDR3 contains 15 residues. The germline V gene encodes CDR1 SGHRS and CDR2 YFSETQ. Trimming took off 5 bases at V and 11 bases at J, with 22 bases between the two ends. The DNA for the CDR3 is TGCGCCAGCAGTCCGCTCCCGGGAACTACGTGGAAACTGTTTTTT. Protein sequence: CASSPLPGTTWKLFF.

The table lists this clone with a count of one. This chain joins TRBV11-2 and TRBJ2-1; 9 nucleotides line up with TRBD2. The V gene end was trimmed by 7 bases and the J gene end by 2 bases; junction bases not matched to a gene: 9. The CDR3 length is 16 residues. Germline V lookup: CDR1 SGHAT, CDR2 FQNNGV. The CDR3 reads CASTHIRTSAYNEQFF. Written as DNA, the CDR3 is TGTGCCAGCACCCACATTAGGACTAGCGCCTACAATGAGCAGTTCTTC. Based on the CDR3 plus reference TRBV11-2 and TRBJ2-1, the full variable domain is EAGVAQSPRYKIIEKRQSVAFWCNPISGHATLYWYQQILGQGPKLLIQFQNNGVVDDSQLPKDRFSAERLKGVDSTLKIQPAKLEDSAVYLCASTHIRTSAYNEQFFGPGTRLTVL.

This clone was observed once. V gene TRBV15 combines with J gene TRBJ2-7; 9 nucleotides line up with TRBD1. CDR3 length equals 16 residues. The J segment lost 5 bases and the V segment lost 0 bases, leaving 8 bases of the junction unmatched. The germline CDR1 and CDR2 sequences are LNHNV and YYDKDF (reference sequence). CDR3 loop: CATSRDIGDRAHEQYF. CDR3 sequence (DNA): TGTGCCACCAGCAGAGATATAGGGGACAGGGCCCACGAGCAGTACTTC.

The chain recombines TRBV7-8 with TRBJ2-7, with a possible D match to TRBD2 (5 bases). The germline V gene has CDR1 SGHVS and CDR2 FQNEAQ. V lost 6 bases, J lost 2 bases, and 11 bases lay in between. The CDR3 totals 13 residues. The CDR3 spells CASRLRGAYEQYF. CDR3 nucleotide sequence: TGTGCCAGCAGGCTTCGGGGTGCCTACGAGCAGTACTTC. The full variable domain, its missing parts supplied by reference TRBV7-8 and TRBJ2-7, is GAGVSQSPRYKVAKRGQDVALRCDPISGHVSLFWYQQALGQGPEFLTYFQNEAQLDKSGLPSDRFFAERPEGSVSTLKIQRTQQEDSAVYLCASRLRGAYEQYFGPGTRLTVT.

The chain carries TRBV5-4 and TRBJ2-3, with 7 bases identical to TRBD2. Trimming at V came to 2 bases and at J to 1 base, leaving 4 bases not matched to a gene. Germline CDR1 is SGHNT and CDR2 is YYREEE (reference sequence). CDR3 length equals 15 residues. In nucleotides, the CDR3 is TGTGCCAGCAGCTTACGGAGCGGGGGCACAGATACGCAGTATTTT. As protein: CASSLRSGGTDTQYF.

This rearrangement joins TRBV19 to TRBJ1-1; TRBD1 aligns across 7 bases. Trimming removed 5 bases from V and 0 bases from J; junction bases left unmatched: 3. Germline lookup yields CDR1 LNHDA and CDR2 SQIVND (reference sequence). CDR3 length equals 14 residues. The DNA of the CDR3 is TGTGCCAGTAGTGGGACAGCCATGAACACTGAAGCTTTCTTT. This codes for CASSGTAMNTEAFF.

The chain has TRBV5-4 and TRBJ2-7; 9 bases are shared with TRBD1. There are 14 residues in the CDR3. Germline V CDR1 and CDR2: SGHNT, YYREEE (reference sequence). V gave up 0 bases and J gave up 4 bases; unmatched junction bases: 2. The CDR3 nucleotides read TGTGCCAGCAGCTTGGAACAGGGGGCGTACGAGCAGTACTTC. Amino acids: CASSLEQGAYEQYF.

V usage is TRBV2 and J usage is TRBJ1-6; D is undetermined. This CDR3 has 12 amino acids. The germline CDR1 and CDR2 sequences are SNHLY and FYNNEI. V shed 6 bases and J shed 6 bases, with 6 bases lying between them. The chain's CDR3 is CASRTVNSPLHF. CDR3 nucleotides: TGTGCCAGCAGGACGGTTAATTCACCCCTCCACTTT.

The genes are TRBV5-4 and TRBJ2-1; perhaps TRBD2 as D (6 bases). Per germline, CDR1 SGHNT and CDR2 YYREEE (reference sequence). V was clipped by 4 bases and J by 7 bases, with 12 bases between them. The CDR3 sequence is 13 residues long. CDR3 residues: CASSPGTGNEQFF. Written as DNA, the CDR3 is TGTGCCAGCAGCCCGGGGACTGGTAATGAGCAGTTCTTC.

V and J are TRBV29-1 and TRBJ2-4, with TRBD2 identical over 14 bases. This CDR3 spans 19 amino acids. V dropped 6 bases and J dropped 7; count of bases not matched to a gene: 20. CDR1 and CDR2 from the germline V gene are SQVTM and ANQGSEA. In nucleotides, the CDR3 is TGCAGCGTGGCACACACCCAGCCGGGACTAGCGGGGGTGGGTAACATTCAGTACTTC. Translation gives CSVAHTQPGLAGVGNIQYF.

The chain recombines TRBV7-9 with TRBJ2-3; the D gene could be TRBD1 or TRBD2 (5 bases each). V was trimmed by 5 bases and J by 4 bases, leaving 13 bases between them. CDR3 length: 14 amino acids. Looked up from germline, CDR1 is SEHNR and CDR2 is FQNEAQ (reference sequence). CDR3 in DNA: TGTGCCAGCAGCCCATCCAGGGAGCCAGATACGCAGTATTTT. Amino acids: CASSPSREPDTQYF. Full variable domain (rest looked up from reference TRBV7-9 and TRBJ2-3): DTGVSQNPRHKITKRGQNVTFRCDPISEHNRLYWYRQTLGQGPEFLTYFQNEAQLEKSRLLSDRFSAERPKGSFSTLEIQRTEQGDSAMYLCASSPSREPDTQYFGPGTRLTVL.

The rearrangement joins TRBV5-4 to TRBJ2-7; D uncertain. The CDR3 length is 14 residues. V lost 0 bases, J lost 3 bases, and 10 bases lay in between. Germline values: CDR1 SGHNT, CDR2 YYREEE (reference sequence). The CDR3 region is CASSLDPTVYEQYF. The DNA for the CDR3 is TGTGCCAGCAGCTTGGATCCGACCGTCTACGAGCAGTACTTC.

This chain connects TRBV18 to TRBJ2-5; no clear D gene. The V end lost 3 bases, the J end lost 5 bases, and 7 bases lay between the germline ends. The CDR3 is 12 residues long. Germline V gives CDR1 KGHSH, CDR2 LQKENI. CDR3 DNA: TGTGCCAGCTCACCGGGTGAGGAGACCCAGTACTTC. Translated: CASSPGEETQYF.

CDR3 DNA: TGTGCCAGCAGTTACCCTTATTACGAGCAGTACTTC. Its protein product is CASSYPYYEQYF. The chain uses TRBV6-5 and TRBJ2-7, with no clear D. CDR3 size: 12 residues. The V gene's germline CDR1 is MNHEY and CDR2 SVGAGI. Trimming stripped 2 bases from V and 4 bases from J, with 6 bases between.

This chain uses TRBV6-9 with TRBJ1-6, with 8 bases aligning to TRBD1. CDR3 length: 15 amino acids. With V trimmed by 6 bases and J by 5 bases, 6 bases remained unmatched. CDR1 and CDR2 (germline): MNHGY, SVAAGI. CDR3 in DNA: TGTGCCAGCAGAATGGACAGGGAAGATAATTCACCCCTCCACTTT. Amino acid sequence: CASRMDREDNSPLHF.

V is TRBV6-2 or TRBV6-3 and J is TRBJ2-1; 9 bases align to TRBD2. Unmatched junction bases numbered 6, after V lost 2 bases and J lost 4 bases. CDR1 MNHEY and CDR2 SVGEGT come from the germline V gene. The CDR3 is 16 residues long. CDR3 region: CASSYVAGGLYNEQFF. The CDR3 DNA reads TGTGCCAGCAGTTACGTGGCGGGGGGGTTATACAATGAGCAGTTCTTC.

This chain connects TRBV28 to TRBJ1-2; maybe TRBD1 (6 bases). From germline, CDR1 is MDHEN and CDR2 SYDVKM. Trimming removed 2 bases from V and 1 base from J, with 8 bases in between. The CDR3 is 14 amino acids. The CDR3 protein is CASSLTQGNYGYTF. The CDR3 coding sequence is TGTGCCAGCAGTTTAACACAGGGTAACTATGGCTACACCTTC.

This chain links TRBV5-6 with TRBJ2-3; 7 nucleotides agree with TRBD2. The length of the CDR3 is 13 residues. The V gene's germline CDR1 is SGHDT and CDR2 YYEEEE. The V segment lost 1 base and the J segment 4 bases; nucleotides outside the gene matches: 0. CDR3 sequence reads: CASSLRGADTQYF. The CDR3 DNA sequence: TGTGCCAGCAGCTTGCGGGGGGCAGATACGCAGTATTTT.

The CDR3, as DNA: TGTGCCAGTAGTAAGGGGGACAGGGGGCCGGCGGGGGAGCTGTTTTTT. This codes for CASSKGDRGPAGELFF. The chain is built from TRBV19 and TRBJ2-2, with 12 bases lining up with TRBD1. Germline-derived CDR1 and CDR2 are LNHDA and SQIVND (reference sequence). There are 16 residues in the CDR3. Trimming removed 4 bases from V and 8 bases from J; junction bases left unmatched: 8.

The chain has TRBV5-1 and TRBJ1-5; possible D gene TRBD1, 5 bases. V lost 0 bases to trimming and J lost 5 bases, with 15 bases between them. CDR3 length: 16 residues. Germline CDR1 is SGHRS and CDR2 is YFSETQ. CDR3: CASSLDGRARDQPQHF. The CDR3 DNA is TGCGCCAGCAGCTTGGATGGCAGGGCAAGGGATCAGCCCCAGCATTTT.

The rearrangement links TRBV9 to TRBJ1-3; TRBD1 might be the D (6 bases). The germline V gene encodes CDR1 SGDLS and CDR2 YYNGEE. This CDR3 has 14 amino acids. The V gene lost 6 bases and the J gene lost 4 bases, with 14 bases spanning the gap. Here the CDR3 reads CASTTGGLGNTIYF. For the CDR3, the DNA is TGTGCCAGCACCACCGGGGGCCTCGGAAACACCATATATTTT. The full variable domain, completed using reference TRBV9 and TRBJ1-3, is DSGVTQTPKHLITATGQRVTLRCSPRSGDLSVYWYQQSLDQGLQFLIQYYNGEERAKGNILERFSAQQFPDLHSELNLSSLELGDSALYFCASTTGGLGNTIYFGEGSWLTVV.

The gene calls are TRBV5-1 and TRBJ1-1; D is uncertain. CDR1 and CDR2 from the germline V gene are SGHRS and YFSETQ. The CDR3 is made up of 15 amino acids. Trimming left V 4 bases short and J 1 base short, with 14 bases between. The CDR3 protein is CASSRLLVSNTEAFF. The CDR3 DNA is TGCGCCAGCAGCCGGCTGTTGGTGTCGAACACTGAAGCTTTCTTT.

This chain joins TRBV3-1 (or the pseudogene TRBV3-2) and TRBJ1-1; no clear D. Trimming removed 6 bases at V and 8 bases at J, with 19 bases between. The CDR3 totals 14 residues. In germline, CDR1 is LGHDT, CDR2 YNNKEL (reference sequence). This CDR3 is CASSRDFRKQEAFF. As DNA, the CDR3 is TGTGCCAGCAGTCGTGACTTTAGAAAACAGGAAGCTTTCTTT.

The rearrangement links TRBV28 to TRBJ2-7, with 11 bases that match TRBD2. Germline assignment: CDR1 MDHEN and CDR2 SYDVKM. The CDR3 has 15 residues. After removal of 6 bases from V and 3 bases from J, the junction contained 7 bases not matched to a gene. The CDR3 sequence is CASRGEGLAVYEQYF. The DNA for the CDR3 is TGTGCCAGCAGGGGGGAGGGACTAGCGGTCTACGAGCAGTACTTC.

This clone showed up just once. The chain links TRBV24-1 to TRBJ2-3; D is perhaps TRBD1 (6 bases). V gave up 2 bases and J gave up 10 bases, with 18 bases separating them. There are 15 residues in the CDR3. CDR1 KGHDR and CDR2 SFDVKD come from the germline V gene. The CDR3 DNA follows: TGTGCCACCAGTGATTCACAGGGCTCCCAAGGAGCGCAGTATTTT. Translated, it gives CATSDSQGSQGAQYF.

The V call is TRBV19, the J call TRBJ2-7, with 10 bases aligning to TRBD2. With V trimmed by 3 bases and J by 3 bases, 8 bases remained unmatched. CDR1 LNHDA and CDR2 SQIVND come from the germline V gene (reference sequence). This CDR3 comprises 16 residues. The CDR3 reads CASSIPGASGSYEQYF. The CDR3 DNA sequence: TGTGCCAGTAGTATTCCTGGGGCTAGCGGGAGCTACGAGCAGTACTTC.

CDR3 coding DNA: TGTGCCAGCAGCTACCCCCCCGGGGAGCTGTTTTTT. Amino acids: CASSYPPGELFF. The rearrangement joins TRBV7-3 to TRBJ2-2; unclear D gene. V lost 4 bases and J 6 bases, leaving 6 bases between the germline ends. This CDR3 contains 12 residues. The germline CDR1 and CDR2 sequences are SGHTA and FQGTGA.

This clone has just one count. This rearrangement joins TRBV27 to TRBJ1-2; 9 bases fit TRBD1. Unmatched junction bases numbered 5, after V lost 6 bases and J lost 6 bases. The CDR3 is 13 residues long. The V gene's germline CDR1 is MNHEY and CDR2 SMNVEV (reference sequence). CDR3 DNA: TGTGCCAGCAGGCGCACAGGGGGCAATGGCTACACCTTC. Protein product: CASRRTGGNGYTF.

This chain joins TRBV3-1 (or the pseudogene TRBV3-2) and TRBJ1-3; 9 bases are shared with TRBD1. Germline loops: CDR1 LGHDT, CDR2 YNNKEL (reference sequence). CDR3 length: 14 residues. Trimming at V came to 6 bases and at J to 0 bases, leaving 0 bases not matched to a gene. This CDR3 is CASRQGASGNTIYF. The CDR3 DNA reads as TGTGCCAGCAGACAGGGGGCCTCTGGAAACACCATATATTTT.